The 9 T cell receptor beta chains below were found in one sample sequenced in a study of T-cell reconstitution after alpha-beta-depleted transplantation in children. Molecular barcoding with unique molecular identifiers was used for the TCRbeta library. TCRdb called the PCR reads again in MiXCR, with one record for every CDR3 protein. The sample lists around 300,000 distinct CDR3 sequences, 11% occurring once. Sequencing was performed on peripheral blood, taken 180 days after TCRalphabeta/CD19-depleted stem cell transplant. Receptors originate from a male patient aged 2-9 years who had a stem cell transplant for chronic granulomatous disease, so the T cells may come from the graft donor.

Concerning this clonotype itself: A much larger clone differs from this one at a single base, so this may be a read error. CDR3 DNA: TGTGCCACCGGTGACCCCGGCTTCACAGATACGCAGTATTTT. Protein sequence: CATGDPGFTDTQYF. The chain employs TRBV24-1 and TRBJ2-3; no clear D. The CDR3 totals 14 residues. Germline CDR1 reads KGHDR; CDR2 reads SFDVKD.

The table lists this clonotype with many counts. The genes are TRBV5-1 and TRBJ1-1; D may be TRBD1 (6 bases). The CDR3 runs to 15 residues. Germline V gene sequence: CDR1 SGHRS, CDR2 YFSETQ. Trimming took 3 bases from V and 4 from J, leaving 16 bases between them. This CDR3 reads CASSSTPGVGTEAFF. CDR3 DNA: TGCGCCAGCAGCTCAACGCCAGGGGTAGGCACTGAAGCTTTCTTT.

This clonotype was seen many times. V is TRBV5-5 and J is TRBJ1-2; 7 nucleotides align to TRBD1. Unmatched junction bases numbered 19, after V lost 1 base and J lost 7 bases. Germline V gives CDR1 SGHKS, CDR2 YYEKEE (reference sequence). CDR3 size: 18 residues. The CDR3 DNA follows: TGTGCCAGCAGCTTGCTAAACCTTGGGGACAGTCCGTTTGGTGGCTACACCTTC. It yields the protein CASSLLNLGDSPFGGYTF.

This clonotype was picked up many times. The chain combines TRBV4-1 with TRBJ2-2; no clear D. CDR3 length equals 15 residues. Germline V gene lookup returns CDR1 MGHRA and CDR2 YSYEKL. V shed 5 bases and J shed 2 bases, with 12 bases lying between them. CDR3 sequence (DNA): TGCGCCAGCAGCGGAATGAAAACCAACACCGGGGAGCTGTTTTTT. Its translation is CASSGMKTNTGELFF.

This clonotype was recorded at least ten times. The chain recombines TRBV6-1 with TRBJ2-1, with 8 bases fitting TRBD2. Germline assignment: CDR1 MNHNS and CDR2 SASEGT. This CDR3 is 17 amino acids long. V dropped 6 bases and J dropped 3; count of bases not matched to a gene: 13. CDR3 amino acids: CASSNRFSGGYYNEQFF. The CDR3 region has the DNA TGTGCCAGCAGCAACCGATTCAGCGGGGGATACTACAATGAGCAGTTCTTC.

The V and J genes are TRBV12-3 or TRBV12-4 and TRBJ1-3; TRBD1 matches 11 bases. Losses at the gene ends were 5 bases for V and 4 bases for J; bases not matched to a gene: 7. This CDR3 has 16 residues. For the CDR3, the DNA is TGTGCCAGCAGTCGCCGGGACAGGGGGTCGGGAAACACCATATATTTT. This codes for CASSRRDRGSGNTIYF.

This clonotype was detected ten times or more. The chain employs TRBV15 and TRBJ2-5, with D maybe TRBD1 (6 bases). The CDR3 contains 15 residues. Trimming took off 0 bases at V and 2 bases at J, with 10 bases between the two ends. Per germline, CDR1 LNHNV and CDR2 YYDKDF (reference sequence). CDR3 coding DNA: TGTGCCACCAGCAGAGATCTCGGACAGCAAGAGACCCAGTACTTC. This translates into CATSRDLGQQETQYF.

This clonotype came up a few times. The rearrangement links TRBV2 to TRBJ2-7, with TRBD2 matching over 7 bases. The CDR3 runs 14 residues. Trimming removed 5 bases from V and 6 bases from J; junction bases left unmatched: 10. Germline lookup yields CDR1 SNHLY and CDR2 FYNNEI. CDR3 DNA: TGTGCCAGCAGTTCCGGGACTAACCTCGGCGAGCAGTACTTC. Its translation is CASSSGTNLGEQYF.

This clonotype was seen ten or more times. The J gene is TRBJ1-6, the V gene TRBV5-5; 7 bases are a match to TRBD1. V dropped 0 bases and J dropped 10; count of bases not matched to a gene: 1. Germline CDR1 SGHKS, CDR2 YYEKEE (reference sequence). The CDR3 extends over 13 amino acids. In DNA form, the CDR3 reads TGTGCCAGCAGCTTGGAGGGGGCGTCACCCCTCCACTTT. The encoded protein is CASSLEGASPLHF. The full variable domain, rest sourced from reference TRBV5-5 and TRBJ1-6, is DAGVTQSPTHLIKTRGQQVTLRCSPISGHKSVSWYQQVLGQGPQFIFQYYEKEERGRGNFPDRFSARQFPNYSSELNVNALLLGDSALYLCASSLEGASPLHFGNGTRLTVT.